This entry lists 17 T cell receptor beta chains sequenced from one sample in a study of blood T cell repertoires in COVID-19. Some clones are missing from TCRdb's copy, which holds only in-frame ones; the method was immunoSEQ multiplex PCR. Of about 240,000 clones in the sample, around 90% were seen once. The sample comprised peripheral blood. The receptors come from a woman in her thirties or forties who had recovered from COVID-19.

The CDR3 sequence: CASSLRPQGGAEGTEAFF. DNA of the CDR3: TGTGCCAGCTCACTTCGCCCACAGGGTGGCGCCGAGGGCACTGAAGCTTTCTTT. The chain couples TRBV18 to TRBJ1-1; possibly TRBD1 for D (6 bases). V was pared by 4 bases and J by 4 bases, with 25 bases between. Germline assignment: CDR1 KGHSH and CDR2 LQKENI. This CDR3 is built from 18 residues.

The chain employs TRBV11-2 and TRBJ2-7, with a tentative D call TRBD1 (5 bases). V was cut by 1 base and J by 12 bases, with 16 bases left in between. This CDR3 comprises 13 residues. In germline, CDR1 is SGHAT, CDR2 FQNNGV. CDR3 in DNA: TGTGCCAGCAGCTTAGGCGCAGGGATCGGTGTGTACGTC. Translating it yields CASSLGAGIGVYV.

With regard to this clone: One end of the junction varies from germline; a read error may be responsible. The CDR3 reads CASSLSRDSF. In nucleotides, the CDR3 is TGTGCCAGCAGCTTATCCCGGGACTCCTTT. The chain couples TRBV5-8 to TRBJ1-4; D might be TRBD1 (5 bases). CDR1 and CDR2 (germline): SGHTS, YDEGEE. CDR3 length: 10 amino acids.

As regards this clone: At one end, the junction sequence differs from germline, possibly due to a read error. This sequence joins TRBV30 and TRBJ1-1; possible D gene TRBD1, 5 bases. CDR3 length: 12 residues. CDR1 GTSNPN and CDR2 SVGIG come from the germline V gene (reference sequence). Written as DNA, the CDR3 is TGTGCCTGGAGTGGGGGCGGGACTGCAGCTTTCTTT. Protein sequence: CAWSGGGTAAFF.

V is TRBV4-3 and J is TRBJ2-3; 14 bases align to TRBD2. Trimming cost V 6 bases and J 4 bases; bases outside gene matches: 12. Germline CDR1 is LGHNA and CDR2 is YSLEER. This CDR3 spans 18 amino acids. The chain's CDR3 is CASRAGTSGSLAADTQYF. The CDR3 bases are TGCGCCAGCAGAGCCGGGACTAGCGGGAGTTTGGCGGCAGATACGCAGTATTTT.

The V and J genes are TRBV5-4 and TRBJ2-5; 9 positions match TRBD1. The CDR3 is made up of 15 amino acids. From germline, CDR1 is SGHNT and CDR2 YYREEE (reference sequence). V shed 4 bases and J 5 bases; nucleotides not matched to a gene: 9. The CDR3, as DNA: TGTGCCAGCAGCCACCCCGGGACAGGGAGGGAGACCCAGTACTTC. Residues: CASSHPGTGRETQYF.

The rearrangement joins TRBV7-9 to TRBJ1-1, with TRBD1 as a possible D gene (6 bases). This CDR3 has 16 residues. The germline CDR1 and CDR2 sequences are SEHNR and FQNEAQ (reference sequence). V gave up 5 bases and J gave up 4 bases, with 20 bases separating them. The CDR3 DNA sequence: TGTGCCAGCAGCCCGTCGGGGACAAGTGTAGTCACTGAAGCTTTCTTT. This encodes CASSPSGTSVVTEAFF.

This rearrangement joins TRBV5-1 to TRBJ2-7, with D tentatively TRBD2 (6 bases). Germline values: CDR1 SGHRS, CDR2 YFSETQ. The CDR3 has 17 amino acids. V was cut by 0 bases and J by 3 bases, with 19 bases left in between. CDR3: CASSLARRDRVYYEQYV. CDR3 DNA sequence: TGCGCCAGCAGCTTGGCGAGGCGGGACCGAGTATACTACGAGCAGTACGTC.

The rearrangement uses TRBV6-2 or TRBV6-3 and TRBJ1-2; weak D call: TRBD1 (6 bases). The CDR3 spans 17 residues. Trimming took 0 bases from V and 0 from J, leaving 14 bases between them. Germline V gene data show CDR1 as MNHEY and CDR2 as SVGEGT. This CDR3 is CASSYSRDNPTNYGYTF. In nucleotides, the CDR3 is TGTGCCAGCAGTTACTCAAGGGACAACCCGACTAACTATGGCTACACCTTC.

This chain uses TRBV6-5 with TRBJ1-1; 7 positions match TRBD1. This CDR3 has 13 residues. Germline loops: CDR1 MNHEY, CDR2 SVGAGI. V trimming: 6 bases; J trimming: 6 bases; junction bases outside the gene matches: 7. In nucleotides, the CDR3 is TGTGCCAGCAGACCCGACAGGGTAGCTGAAGCTTTCTTT. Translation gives CASRPDRVAEAFF.

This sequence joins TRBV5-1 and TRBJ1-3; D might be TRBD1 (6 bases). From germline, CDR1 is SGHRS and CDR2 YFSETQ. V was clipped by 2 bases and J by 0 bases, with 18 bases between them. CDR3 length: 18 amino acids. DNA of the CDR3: TGCGCCAGCAGCTTACAACCGACAGGCCTAATCTCTGGAAACACCATATATTTT. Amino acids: CASSLQPTGLISGNTIYF. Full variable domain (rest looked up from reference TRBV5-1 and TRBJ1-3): KAGVTQTPRYLIKTRGQQVTLSCSPISGHRSVSWYQQTPGQGLQFLFEYFSETQRNKGNFPGRFSGRQFSNSRSEMNVSTLELGDSALYLCASSLQPTGLISGNTIYFGEGSWLTVV.

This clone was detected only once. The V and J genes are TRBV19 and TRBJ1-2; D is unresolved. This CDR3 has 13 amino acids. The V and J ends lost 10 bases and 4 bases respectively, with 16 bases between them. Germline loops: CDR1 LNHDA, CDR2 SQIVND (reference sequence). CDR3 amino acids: CATRGGSPYGYTF. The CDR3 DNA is TGTGCCACCAGAGGAGGGTCCCCCTATGGCTACACCTTC.

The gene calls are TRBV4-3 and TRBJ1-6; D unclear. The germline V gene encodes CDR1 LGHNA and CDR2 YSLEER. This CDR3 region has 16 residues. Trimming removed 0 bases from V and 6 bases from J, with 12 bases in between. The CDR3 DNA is TGCGCCAGCAGCCAAGATACCGGAAGAGGTAATTCACCCCTCCACTTT. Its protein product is CASSQDTGRGNSPLHF.

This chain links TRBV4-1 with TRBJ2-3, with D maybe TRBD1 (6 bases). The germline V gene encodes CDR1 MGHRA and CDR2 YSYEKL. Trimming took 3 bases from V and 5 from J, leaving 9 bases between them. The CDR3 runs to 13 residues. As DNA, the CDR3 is TGCGCCAGCAGCCACAAAGGGGGAGATACGCAGTATTTT. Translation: CASSHKGGDTQYF.

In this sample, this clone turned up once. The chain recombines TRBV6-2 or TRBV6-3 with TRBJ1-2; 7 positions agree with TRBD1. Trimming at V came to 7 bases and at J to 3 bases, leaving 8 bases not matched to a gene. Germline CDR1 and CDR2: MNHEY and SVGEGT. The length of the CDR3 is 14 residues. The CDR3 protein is CASTPGDSDYGYTF. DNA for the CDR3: TGTGCCAGCACCCCCGGGGACAGCGACTATGGCTACACCTTC.

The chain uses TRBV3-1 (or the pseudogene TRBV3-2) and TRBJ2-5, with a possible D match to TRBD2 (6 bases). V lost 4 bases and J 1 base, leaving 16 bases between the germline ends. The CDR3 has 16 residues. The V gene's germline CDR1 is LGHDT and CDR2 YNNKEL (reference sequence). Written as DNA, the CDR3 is TGTGCCAGCAGCCCCAACCCGAGCGGGCTCCAAGAGACCCAGTACTTC. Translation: CASSPNPSGLQETQYF.

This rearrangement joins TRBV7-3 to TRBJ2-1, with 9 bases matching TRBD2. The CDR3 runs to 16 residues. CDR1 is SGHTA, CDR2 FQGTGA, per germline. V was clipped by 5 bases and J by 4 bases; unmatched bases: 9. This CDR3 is CASSRLGGRGYNEQFF. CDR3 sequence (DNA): TGTGCCAGCAGCCGGCTTGGCGGGAGGGGGTACAATGAGCAGTTCTTC. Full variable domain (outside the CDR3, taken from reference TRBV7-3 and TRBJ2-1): GAGVSQTPSNKVTEKGKYVELRCDPISGHTALYWYRQSLGQGPEFLIYFQGTGAADDSGLPNDRFFAVRPEGSVSTLKIQRTERGDSAVYLCASSRLGGRGYNEQFFGPGTRLTVL.